The 8 T cell receptor beta chains reported below all come from one sample, sequenced in a study of T cell changes during pregnancy in multiple sclerosis. The method was immunoSEQ multiplex PCR; TCRdb's version includes in-frame clones alone and lacks a portion of them. The sample holds tens of thousands of clones, nearly 90% seen once. Source: CD4+ T cells from peripheral blood mononuclear cells, taken in the first trimester of pregnancy. All receptors come from a female donor with multiple sclerosis, enrolled in a pregnancy study.

V and J are TRBV2 and TRBJ2-7, with D hard to call. The V and J ends lost 8 bases and 3 bases respectively, with 5 bases between them. Germline V lookup: CDR1 SNHLY, CDR2 FYNNEI. CDR3 length: 10 residues. The CDR3 sequence: CASGHYEQYF. The CDR3, as DNA: TGTGCCAGCGGCCACTACGAGCAGTACTTC.

Here the CDR3 reads CASSDSSPGGNTEAFF. For the CDR3, the DNA is TGTGCCAGCAGTGACTCGAGTCCAGGGGGAAACACTGAAGCTTTCTTT. The J gene is TRBJ1-1, the V gene TRBV6-4; the match to TRBD1 covers 7 bases. There are 16 residues in the CDR3. V gave up 0 bases and J gave up 2 bases; unmatched junction bases: 6. CDR1 MRHNA and CDR2 SNTAGT come from the germline V gene.

J is TRBJ2-1 and V is TRBV7-9, with 9 bases identical to TRBD2. The CDR3 spans 16 residues. CDR1 SEHNR and CDR2 FQNEAQ come from the germline V gene (reference sequence). V was clipped by 2 bases and J by 8 bases; unmatched bases: 10. CDR3 in amino acids: CASSLTGLAGYDEQFF. The CDR3 DNA sequence: TGTGCCAGCAGCTTAACCGGTCTAGCGGGATACGATGAGCAGTTCTTC.

V is TRBV30 and J is TRBJ2-7, with D perhaps TRBD1 (5 bases). Germline V lookup: CDR1 GTSNPN, CDR2 SVGIG (reference sequence). The CDR3 runs 14 residues. The ends were cut back, 6 bases at V and 3 bases at J, with 18 bases in the middle. The CDR3 region has the DNA TGTGCCTGCCCTGGGGCCCTCAACCACTACGAGCAGTACTTC. This sequence encodes CACPGALNHYEQYF.

In the case of this clone: Relative to the germline gene, one junction end is altered; a read error may explain this. This chain uses TRBV2 with TRBJ2-7; D possibly corresponds to TRBD2 (6 bases). The CDR3 contains 11 residues. Germline assignment: CDR1 SNHLY and CDR2 FYNNEI. CDR3 nucleotides: TGTGCCAGCAGTGAATCGGGGGAGAGGCACTTC. Translation gives CASSESGERHF.

This chain links TRBV5-4 with TRBJ2-7; 11 nucleotides agree with TRBD2. The V and J ends lost 0 bases and 7 bases, in that order; junction bases with no gene match: 12. This CDR3 has 17 amino acids. Per germline, CDR1 SGHNT and CDR2 YYREEE (reference sequence). CDR3 nucleotides: TGTGCCAGCAGCTTGGTCGGTAGCGGGAGGGTATCGGGGGAGCAGTACTTC. It codes for CASSLVGSGRVSGEQYF.

The gene calls are TRBV27 and TRBJ2-7; TRBD2 aligns across 10 bases. Germline-derived CDR1 and CDR2 are MNHEY and SMNVEV (reference sequence). V lost 2 bases, J lost 6 bases, and 7 bases stayed unmatched. This CDR3 comprises 15 residues. The CDR3 DNA reads as TGTGCCAGCAGTTTAAACCTAGCGGGAGAGGGCGAGCAGTACTTC. Translation: CASSLNLAGEGEQYF.

V gene TRBV5-1 combines with J gene TRBJ2-3, with D unclear. CDR3 length equals 14 residues. The germline V and J ends were trimmed by 6 bases and 2 bases, with 13 bases remaining between them. CDR1 is SGHRS, CDR2 YFSETQ, per germline. CDR3 DNA: TGCGCCAGCACTCGGCGGCCGCTCACAGATACGCAGTATTTT. It codes for CASTRRPLTDTQYF.